This TCR beta chain was sequenced during a study of blood T cell repertoires in COVID-19. Study details: PBMCs, B-cell-depleted T cells, or T cells provided the cDNA or gDNA that made up the material.

Using immunoSEQ multiplex PCR, the repertoire was profiled, and TCRdb retains in-frame clones only, with some absent. The sample carries some 250,000 clones, roughly 85% recorded once. The CDR3 is 13 amino acids. Germline CDR1 and CDR2: MRHNA and SNTAGT. V lost 3 bases, J lost 5 bases, and 11 bases lay in between. The gene calls are TRBV6-4 and TRBJ2-7; D may be TRBD2 (6 bases). Sequenced input: peripheral blood. This sequence originates from a woman aged 18-29 years with acute or convalescent COVID-19. CDR3 bases: TGTGCCAGCAGTGATTGGCCGGGAGACGAGCAGTACTTC. Protein: CASSDWPGDEQYF.